This TCR beta chain emerged from a study of T cells after yellow fever vaccination. Concerning this clonotype itself: The antigen is not known.

MiXCR, applied by TCRdb to the 5' RACE reads, yields one record per CDR3 protein. The sample holds just under 600,000 distinct CDR3 sequences, approximately 15% seen once. Germline CDR1 reads LNHNV; CDR2 reads YYDKDF (reference sequence). The length of the CDR3 is 15 residues. V shed 3 bases and J shed 7 bases, with 15 bases lying between them. Study results and limitations: Primary-vaccination clones mostly resurfaced post-booster (under 98% CD4, approximately 89% CD8).

The receptor comes from a man aged 25 to 40 who received the YFV17D yellow fever vaccine. The chain uses TRBV15 and TRBJ2-2; the D call may be TRBD1 or TRBD2 (5 bases each). Sequenced material: PBMCs, taken on the day of the yellow fever booster vaccination. Here the CDR3 reads CATSRGPDPSGELFF. The DNA of the CDR3 is TGTGCCACCAGCAGGGGACCGGACCCGAGCGGGGAGCTGTTTTTT.